The sequence of this T cell receptor beta chain was determined in a study of blood T cell repertoires in COVID-19. Study background: PBMCs, B-cell-depleted T cells, or T cells were the source of the cDNA or gDNA that made up the material.

This clone was counted a few times. Repertoires were generated with immunoSEQ multiplex PCR, while TCRdb's copy carries only in-frame clones and drops some. The table has 140,000 or so clones, around nine tenths seen once. This CDR3 comprises 13 residues. The V end lost 5 bases, the J end lost 4 bases, and 11 bases lay between the germline ends. The germline V gene encodes CDR1 MNHEY and CDR2 SVGEGT. The chain couples TRBV6-2 or TRBV6-3 to TRBJ1-1; D may be TRBD1 (5 bases). This TCR was sampled from a woman aged 50 to 65 with acute or convalescent COVID-19. Sequencing was performed on peripheral blood. CDR3 nucleotide sequence: TGTGCCAGCAGTCCCCAAGACAGCACTGAAGCTTTCTTT. Protein product: CASSPQDSTEAFF.